The rows below give T cell receptor beta chains drawn from one sample of a study of OX40 agonist ivuxolimab in advanced cancers. Some clones are missing from TCRdb's copy, which holds only in-frame ones; the method was immunoSEQ multiplex PCR. The data show tens of thousands of clones, 86% seen once. Sequences were derived from CD4+ or CD8+ T cells sorted from blood, sampled in a trial of the OX40 agonist ivuxolimab. These receptors were collected from an adult with an advanced solid tumor such as melanoma, head and neck, liver or kidney cancer. The CDR3 runs from the conserved cysteine through the conserved F or W. A D gene is named only where the DNA matches it firmly. Clone size appears in some rows only: once, few, many, or a class for an expanded clone.

NA	TRBJ1-5	TRBV9	once	CASSVTSGPGGPQHF	TGTGCCAGCAGCGTAACGTCAGGACCGGGGGGGCCCCAGCATTTT
TRBD2	TRBJ2-7	TRBV11-2	NA	CASSLSGVPYEQYF	TGTGCCAGCAGCTTGAGCGGGGTCCCCTACGAGCAGTACTTC
NA	TRBJ1-5	TRBV4-1	once	CASSQDAGPIQPQHF	TGCGCCAGCAGCCAAGATGCCGGACCGATTCAGCCCCAGCATTTT
TRBD2	TRBJ2-2	TRBV6-1	large	CASSEGLANTGELFF	TGTGCCAGCAGTGAGGGACTAGCGAACACCGGGGAGCTGTTTTTT
NA	TRBJ2-5	TRBV7-6	NA	CASSLSRELETQYF	TGTGCCAGCAGCTTAAGTCGGGAATTGGAGACCCAGTACTTC
NA	TRBJ2-2	TRBV7-6	NA	CASSLAPNPELAWLGELFF	TGTGCCAGCAGCTTAGCCCCAAACCCCGAACTAGCCTGGTTAGGGGAGCTGTTTTTT
NA	TRBJ1-4	TRBV28	NA	CASSNLRDTLSEKLFF	TGTGCCAGCAGTAATCTCAGGGATACCCTAAGTGAAAAACTGTTTTTT
NA	TRBJ2-7	TRBV28	NA	CASYGDKNPYEQYF	TGTGCCAGCTATGGGGACAAAAACCCCTACGAGCAGTACTTC
NA	TRBJ1-1	TRBV5-4	NA	CASSLSLNTEAFF	TGTGCCAGCAGCCTCTCCCTGAACACTGAAGCTTTCTTT
TRBD1	TRBJ2-3	TRBV5-5	NA	CASSLGTGGRGTQYF	TGTGCCAGCAGCTTAGGGACAGGGGGTCGGGGTACGCAGTATTTT
TRBD2	TRBJ2-7	TRBV28	NA	CASSSLAGFYEQYF	TGTGCCAGCAGTTCACTAGCGGGATTCTACGAGCAGTACTTC
NA	TRBJ2-1	TRBV6-5	once	CASRLAAYNEQFF	TGTGCCAGCAGACTAGCCGCATACAATGAGCAGTTCTTC
NA	TRBJ2-1	TRBV13	NA	CASSFRGSYNEQFF	TGTGCCAGCAGCTTTAGGGGTTCCTACAATGAGCAGTTCTTC
TRBD1	TRBJ2-7	TRBV6-6	NA	CASSYQGAGEQYF	TGTGCCAGCAGTTACCAGGGGGCTGGGGAGCAGTACTTC
TRBD2	TRBJ2-1	TRBV29-1	NA	CSVEGLSGTSGRSGRSSYNEQFF	TGCAGCGTTGAAGGTCTCAGTGGGACTAGCGGACGCTCGGGGCGAAGCTCCTACAATGAGCAGTTCTTC
NA	TRBJ1-5	TRBV6-1	NA	CASSEAGGNQPQHF	TGTGCCAGCAGTGAAGCTGGAGGCAATCAGCCCCAGCATTTT
TRBD1	TRBJ1-2	TRBV5-6	NA	CASSWGTGGDGYTF	TGTGCCAGCAGCTGGGGGACAGGGGGAGATGGCTACACCTTC
TRBD1	TRBJ1-5	TRBV5-6	once	CASSQYRGGNQPQHF	TGTGCCAGCAGCCAGTACAGGGGAGGCAATCAGCCCCAGCATTTT
TRBD2	TRBJ2-5	TRBV15	NA	CATSRGSGRGETQYF	TGTGCCACCAGCAGAGGTAGCGGGAGGGGGGAGACCCAGTACTTC
NA	TRBJ2-7	TRBV2	NA	CASSYSGQPYEQYF	TGTGCCAGCAGTTACTCCGGACAGCCCTACGAGCAGTACTTC
NA	TRBJ1-1	TRBV4-1	NA	CASQTGDTEAFF	TGCGCCAGCCAGACGGGCGACACTGAAGCTTTCTTT
TRBD1	TRBJ2-7	TRBV7-9	NA	CASSSGTGPTYEQYF	TGTGCCAGCAGCTCAGGGACAGGGCCGACCTACGAGCAGTACTTC
NA	TRBJ2-6	TRBV27	NA	CASSFWGAGANVLTF	TGTGCCAGCAGTTTTTGGGGAGCTGGGGCCAACGTCCTGACTTTC
TRBD1	TRBJ2-1	TRBV19	medium-sized	CASSKTGANEQFF	TGTGCCAGTAGTAAGACAGGGGCCAATGAGCAGTTCTTC
TRBD2	TRBJ2-1	TRBV27	NA	CASSLSGVPYNEQFF	TGTGCCAGCAGTTTAAGCGGGGTGCCCTACAATGAGCAGTTCTTC